These 5 T cell receptor beta chains originate from one sample sequenced in a study of blood T cell repertoires in COVID-19. The table came from immunoSEQ multiplex PCR; TCRdb's copy has only in-frame clones and leaves some out. The table includes about 170,000 clones, 90% to 95% detected once. The sequenced sample was peripheral blood. All receptors derive from a woman in her forties or fifties with acute or convalescent COVID-19.

This chain connects TRBV7-8 to TRBJ1-6; D is ambiguous. Germline CDR1 SGHVS, CDR2 FQNEAQ. Trimming pared 5 bases from V and 7 bases from J, leaving 18 bases between. The CDR3 runs to 16 residues. The CDR3 DNA follows: TGTGCCAGCAGCGTCCCCCCCCCGGGTTCAAATTCACCCCTCCACTTT. It codes for CASSVPPPGSNSPLHF.

This clone has just one count. The rearrangement links TRBV7-6 to TRBJ2-7, with D hard to call. The CDR3 runs 15 residues. Germline CDR1 reads SGHVS; CDR2 reads FNYEAQ. Trimming shortened V by 3 bases and J by 3 bases, and 15 bases separated the two germline ends. CDR3 residues: CASSFSPSNYYEQYF. The CDR3, as DNA: TGTGCCAGCAGCTTTAGCCCATCTAACTACTACGAGCAGTACTTC.

This chain links TRBV3-1 (or the pseudogene TRBV3-2) with TRBJ2-2; TRBD2 matches at 7 bases. Germline CDR1 LGHDT, CDR2 YNNKEL (reference sequence). CDR3 size: 17 residues. J gave up 4 bases and V 4 bases, and 12 bases lay outside the gene matches. The CDR3 loop is CASSLTWGGSGTGELFF. CDR3 sequence (DNA): TGTGCCAGCAGCCTAACCTGGGGCGGGAGTGGCACCGGGGAGCTGTTTTTT.

J is TRBJ1-2 and V is TRBV7-2, with D perhaps TRBD1 (6 bases). Germline values: CDR1 SGHTA, CDR2 FQGNSA. The CDR3 is made up of 14 amino acids. The ends were cut back, 4 bases at V and 7 bases at J, with 16 bases in the middle. The CDR3 sequence: CASSSRDNWAGYTF. The CDR3 nucleotides are TGTGCCAGCAGCTCACGGGACAATTGGGCTGGCTACACCTTC.

This chain joins TRBV5-1 and TRBJ1-2; TRBD1 is a possible D gene (6 bases). V dropped 0 bases and J dropped 4 bases, with 28 bases sitting between them. Germline values: CDR1 SGHRS, CDR2 YFSETQ. The CDR3 sequence is 20 residues long. As DNA, the CDR3 is TGCGCCAGCAGCTTGGCCGGGTCAATCTCATCACCGGGACACTCCTATGGCTACACCTTC. Translating it yields CASSLAGSISSPGHSYGYTF.